The rows below give T cell receptor beta chains drawn from one sample of a study of CD8+CD57+ T cells in acquired aplastic anemia. TCRdb fed the reads into MiXCR, producing one record per CDR3 protein. The sample contains about 160,000 distinct CDR3 sequences, 45% to 55% of which appear only once. The sequenced material came from sorted CD4+, CD8+, or CD8+CD57+ T cells (not recorded which) from PBMCs. These receptors originate from a human donor with aplastic anemia. Both conserved end residues are part of each CDR3. Each record gives: CDR3 length, clone size, V gene, J gene, D gene, CDR3 protein, CDR3 DNA. The D gene is left open where the match is weak. Some rows have no size entry. The others give once, few or many, or a class for an expanded clone.

>14|few|TRBV4-1|TRBJ2-7|.
CASSQGRQRYEQYF
TGCGCCAGCAGCCAAGGTAGGCAGCGATACGAGCAGTACTTC
>11|once|TRBV19|TRBJ1-1|.
CASRTLREAFF
TGTGCCAGTAGGACCTTGAGGGAAGCTTTCTTT
>15|.|TRBV27|TRBJ1-1|.
CATASLGDKDTEAFF
TGTGCCACCGCGAGTCTAGGAGATAAAGACACTGAAGCTTTCTTT
>15|.|TRBV5-1|TRBJ2-7|TRBD2
CASSLDGGRAGEQYF
TGCGCCAGCAGCTTGGATGGCGGGAGGGCCGGAGAGCAGTACTTC
>15|.|TRBV10-3|TRBJ1-1|TRBD1
CAISEPVTGGTEAFF
TGTGCCATCAGTGAGCCGGTAACAGGGGGCACTGAAGCTTTCTTT
>15|many|TRBV19|TRBJ2-7|.
CASSPRTGWIYEQYF
TGTGCCAGTAGTCCCCGGACTGGGTGGATCTACGAGCAGTACTTC
>16|many|TRBV2|TRBJ2-5|.
CASSEGVWGIKETQYF
TGTGCCAGCAGTGAGGGGGTTTGGGGAATCAAAGAGACCCAGTACTTC
>15|.|TRBV2|TRBJ1-1|.
CASSEQGEGGAEAFF
TGTGCCAGCAGTGAACAAGGGGAGGGTGGAGCTGAAGCTTTCTTT
>14|many|TRBV2|TRBJ2-7|.
CASSERLLPYEQYF
TGTGCCAGCAGTGAACGGCTCCTACCCTACGAGCAGTACTTC
>12|many|TRBV6-5|TRBJ2-7|.
CASGFDSYEQYF
TGTGCCAGCGGTTTTGACAGCTACGAGCAGTACTTC
>14|many|TRBV19|TRBJ1-5|.
CASQLWHINQPQHF
TGTGCCAGCCAACTCTGGCATATCAATCAGCCCCAGCATTTT
>14|few|TRBV30|TRBJ2-3|.
CAWGQVGLTDTQYF
TGTGCCTGGGGGCAGGTCGGACTCACAGATACGCAGTATTTT
>14|.|TRBV19|TRBJ1-2|.
CASSRLTSNYGYTF
TGTGCCAGTAGTAGACTGACTTCTAACTATGGCTACACCTTC
>17|.|TRBV2|TRBJ1-6|TRBD1
CASSAQGTGRGNSPLHF
TGTGCCAGCAGTGCCCAGGGGACAGGTCGGGGTAATTCACCCCTCCACTTT
>14|.|TRBV7-9|TRBJ2-7|TRBD1
CASSIGDSYYEQYF
TGTGCCAGCAGCATAGGGGACAGCTACTACGAGCAGTACTTC
>15|.|TRBV9|TRBJ2-2|.
CASSVDGGNTGELFF
TGTGCCAGCAGCGTAGACGGAGGGAACACCGGGGAGCTGTTTTTT
>12|many|TRBV20-1|TRBJ2-7|.
CSARSGAYEQYF
TGCAGTGCTAGATCAGGGGCCTACGAGCAGTACTTC
>15|.|TRBV10-3|TRBJ2-2|TRBD2
CAISEGGSYYGELFF
TGTGCCATCAGTGAGGGCGGGAGTTATTACGGGGAGCTGTTTTTT
>15|few|TRBV14|TRBJ2-7|.
CASRRTRDTTYEQYF
TGTGCCAGCAGACGAACCCGGGACACAACCTACGAGCAGTACTTC
>15|few|TRBV24-1|TRBJ2-3|.
CATSDLRDDTDTQYF
TGTGCCACCAGTGATTTGCGGGACGACACAGATACGCAGTATTTT
>13|.|TRBV27|TRBJ2-1|TRBD2
CASSISGGNEQFF
TGTGCCAGCAGTATTAGCGGGGGGAATGAGCAGTTCTTC
>14|.|TRBV6-1|TRBJ2-7|TRBD2
CASSELAGAYEQYF
TGTGCCAGCAGTGAACTAGCGGGGGCCTACGAGCAGTACTTC
>16|many|TRBV5-1|TRBJ2-3|.
CASTGLFGPSTDTQYF
TGCGCCAGCACCGGTCTGTTCGGACCGAGCACAGATACGCAGTATTTT
>15|many|TRBV15|TRBJ2-2|.
CATSTLAENTGELFF
TGTGCCACCAGCACTTTAGCGGAGAACACCGGGGAGCTGTTTTTT
>14|.|TRBV25-1|TRBJ1-4|TRBD1
CASRDRGHVEKLFF
TGTGCCAGCAGGGACAGGGGGCACGTTGAAAAACTGTTTTTT
>13|.|TRBV19|TRBJ2-2|.
CASSRTFTGELFF
TGTGCCAGTAGCCGGACCTTCACCGGGGAGCTGTTTTTT
>13|few|TRBV10-2|TRBJ1-5|.
CASSEEVEQPQHF
TGCGCCAGCAGTGAGGAGGTGGAACAGCCCCAGCATTTT
>12|few|TRBV2|TRBJ1-5|.
CASSLATGPQHF
TGTGCCAGCAGCTTAGCGACAGGGCCCCAGCATTTT
>13|once|TRBV12-3/TRBV12-4|TRBJ2-7|.
CASSRGTSYEQYF
TGTGCCAGCAGCCGTGGGACAAGCTACGAGCAGTACTTC
>12|.|TRBV19|TRBJ2-5|.
CASTGVGETQYF
TGTGCCAGTACGGGAGTAGGGGAGACCCAGTACTTC
>14|many|TRBV12-3/TRBV12-4|TRBJ2-7|.
CASSSQELVNEQYF
TGTGCCAGCAGTTCCCAAGAGCTGGTTAACGAGCAGTACTTC
>13|.|TRBV7-2|TRBJ2-7|.
CASSLREHYEQYF
TGTGCCAGCAGCTTAAGGGAGCATTACGAGCAGTACTTC
>13|.|TRBV7-3|TRBJ2-3|.
CASSSATTDTQYF
TGTGCCAGCAGCTCGGCAACCACAGATACGCAGTATTTT
>13|.|TRBV4-1|TRBJ2-7|.
CASSPFLGYEQYF
TGCGCCAGCAGCCCTTTCCTCGGCTACGAGCAGTACTTC
>12|many|TRBV10-3|TRBJ1-2|.
CAIRGHLIGYTF
TGTGCCATCAGGGGACACTTAATCGGCTACACCTTC
>16|.|TRBV24-1|TRBJ1-5|TRBD1
CATSRGQGEWIQPQHF
TGTGCCACCAGTAGGGGACAGGGGGAGTGGATTCAGCCCCAGCATTTT
>16|once|TRBV27|TRBJ1-2|TRBD1
CASSPLEDRVTGGYIF
TGTGCCAGCAGTCCCCTGGAGGACAGGGTAACAGGTGGCTACATCTTC
>15|.|TRBV19|TRBJ2-7|.
CASSKEGSSPYEQYF
TGTGCCAGTAGTAAAGAGGGTTCCAGTCCTTACGAGCAGTACTTC
>14|few|TRBV7-2|TRBJ2-7|.
CASSLGSSSYEQYF
TGTGCCAGCAGCTTAGGTTCGAGCTCCTACGAGCAGTACTTC
>13|.|TRBV5-6|TRBJ2-7|TRBD1
CASSPGQGNEQYF
TGTGCCAGCAGCCCGGGACAGGGCAACGAGCAGTACTTC
>16|many|TRBV13|TRBJ2-2|.
CASSLNTVSNTGELFF
TGTGCCAGCAGCTTAAACACAGTTAGCAACACCGGGGAGCTGTTTTTT
>15|many|TRBV10-3|TRBJ1-5|.
CAISEAGQPGQPQHF
TGTGCCATCAGTGAGGCGGGGCAACCGGGTCAGCCCCAGCATTTT
>14|once|TRBV18|TRBJ2-2|.
CASSPVGNTGELFF
TGTGCCAGCTCACCCGTGGGGAACACCGGGGAGCTGTTTTTT
>18|.|TRBV11-2|TRBJ2-1|TRBD1
CASSRGSGRQGADNEQFF
TGTGCCAGCAGCCGCGGGTCAGGGAGACAGGGGGCCGACAATGAGCAGTTCTTC
>11|many|TRBV5-6|TRBJ2-5|.
CASSLKETQYF
TGTGCCAGCAGCTTGAAAGAGACCCAGTACTTC
>13|.|TRBV15|TRBJ1-1|.
CATSREMNTEAFF
TGTGCCACCAGCAGAGAGATGAACACTGAAGCTTTCTTT
>14|.|TRBV10-1|TRBJ2-7|.
CASSEGLVGHEQYF
TGCGCCAGCAGTGAAGGTCTAGTAGGCCACGAGCAGTACTTC
>13|many|TRBV19|TRBJ1-1|.
CASSHRDNTEAFF
TGTGCCAGTAGTCACAGGGACAACACTGAAGCTTTCTTT
>13|many|TRBV6-5|TRBJ2-7|.
CASSWSRAHEQYF
TGTGCCAGCAGTTGGAGCAGGGCCCACGAGCAGTACTTC
>13|.|TRBV29-1|TRBJ2-3|.
CSGGGPNTDTQYF
TGCAGTGGGGGGGGGCCCAACACAGATACGCAGTATTTT
>15|few|TRBV11-2|TRBJ2-3|TRBD2
CASSLGSGKADTQYF
TGTGCCAGCAGCTTAGGGAGCGGGAAAGCGGATACGCAGTATTTT
>17|few|TRBV6-1|TRBJ1-6|.
CASSEESRSSYNSPLHF
TGTGCCAGCAGTGAAGAAAGTAGGAGCTCCTATAATTCACCCCTCCACTTT
>14|.|TRBV7-6|TRBJ2-7|TRBD1
CASSQSTGEAEQYF
TGTGCCAGCAGCCAATCGACAGGGGAGGCCGAGCAGTACTTC
>13|many|TRBV11-3|TRBJ1-1|.
CASTLEDDTEAFF
TGTGCCAGCACCCTCGAGGACGACACTGAAGCTTTCTTT
>15|many|TRBV3-1|TRBJ2-1|TRBD2
CASSDVAGGRNEQFF
TGTGCCAGCAGCGACGTAGCGGGAGGGCGCAATGAGCAGTTCTTC